This T cell receptor (beta chain) was captured by sequencing in a study of regulatory T cells in long-lasting Graves disease. Overall study context: The antithyroid drugs taken by newly diagnosed Graves' patients had been used for under 3 months.

Study findings and constraints: The TCR repertoire of persistent Graves' patients was less diverse than that of newly diagnosed ones.

Trimming cost V 5 bases and J 5 bases; bases outside gene matches: 11. CDR1 and CDR2 from the germline V gene are KGHDR and SFDVKD. The CDR3 is 17 amino acids. To make TCR beta libraries, researchers used iRepertoire HTBI primers and Arm-PCR of CDR3 regions. In the authors' methods: In the combined samples, approximately 62 TRBV and approximately 15 TRBJ segments were identified. TCRdb reprocessed the multiplex PCR reads with MiXCR, giving one entry per CDR3 protein. The V and J calls follow TCRdb's processing rather than the paper's. This table holds 450,000 to 600,000 distinct CDR3 sequences, roughly 15% found once. This clonotype was counted at least ten times. Its antigen is still unknown. This sample's time point: newly diagnosed GD, antithyroid drugs for less than 3 months. PBMC RNA was the source of the TCR library. Graves' disease was diagnosed by American Thyroid Association guidelines. The same data also contributed to another study, on T cells in Graves' hyperthyroidism and ophthalmopathy.

This receptor was obtained from a man in his forties with Graves disease. This specimen was peripheral blood mononuclear cells (PBMCs), taken at new diagnosis, from a patient treated with antithyroid drugs. V gene TRBV24-1 combines with J gene TRBJ2-1; 10 nucleotides agree with TRBD2. CDR3 sequence: CATSGLAGERGHNEQFF. The CDR3 bases are TGTGCCACCAGTGGCCTAGCGGGGGAGAGGGGCCACAATGAGCAGTTCTTC.